This TCR beta chain is drawn from a study of monozygotic twins with inflammatory bowel disease. For this clonotype: Its target is unknown.

The CDR3 consists of 16 residues. In germline, CDR1 is SQVTM, CDR2 ANQGSEA. TCRdb reprocessed the 5' RACE reads and keeps a single row for each CDR3 protein, giving no DNA. This sample carries roughly 170,000 distinct CDR3 sequences, with 6.5% to 9% going to the ten biggest clones. The study, taken as a whole, reports: For repertoire similarity, concordant twins did not differ from discordant twins, possibly because power was limited. Researchers report that IBD patients shared fewer clonotypes with others than healthy twins, especially amid disease activity. Different T cell subtypes could not be distinguished. A reduction in TCRbeta diversity (inverse Simpson) was seen in IBD patients relative to healthy co-twins.

Input material: blood. The V and J genes are TRBV29-1 and TRBJ1-6; the D call from TCRdb, TRBD1, cannot be confirmed without DNA. This TCR derives from a human donor with ulcerative colitis or Crohn's disease, or a healthy co-twin of an affected twin (not recorded which). CDR3 protein: CSVCDRAGVVLSPLHF. The variable domain in full, completed from reference TRBV29-1 and TRBJ1-6, reads SAVISQKPSRDICQRGTSLTIQCQVDSQVTMMFWYRQQPGQSLTLIATANQGSEATYESGFVIDKFPISRPNLTFSTLTVSNMSPEDSSIYLCSVCDRAGVVLSPLHFGNGTRLTVT.